One sample yielded the 8 T cell receptor beta chains listed below, sequenced in a study of blood T cells in healthy people across ages. Combining a sample-barcoded 5' primer with a J-beta primer mix, a second PCR ran for about 6 to 11 cycles. TCRdb processed the 5' RACE reads anew with MiXCR; each CDR3 protein has one entry. The table includes roughly 1 million distinct CDR3 sequences, about 23% detected once. The sample was also linked to a second study, of T cells of mothers and their children.

Specimen: blood. The receptor source for this set is a girl aged 2-9 years in good health.

The chain has TRBV29-1 and TRBJ2-1, with D perhaps TRBD2 (6 bases). Germline loops: CDR1 SQVTM, CDR2 ANQGSEA. V dropped 3 bases and J dropped 6 bases, with 15 bases sitting between them. This CDR3 contains 14 residues. CDR3 protein: CSVEIRRGSNEQFF. CDR3 DNA: TGCAGCGTTGAGATTAGGCGGGGTTCCAATGAGCAGTTCTTC.

This sequence joins TRBV2 and TRBJ1-2, with TRBD1 matching 10 bases. This CDR3 contains 13 residues. Trimming at V came to 6 bases and at J to 10 bases, leaving 8 bases not matched to a gene. CDR1 and CDR2 from the germline V gene are SNHLY and FYNNEI. The CDR3 spells CASRDRGRFNYTF. CDR3 in DNA: TGTGCCAGCAGAGACAGGGGGCGATTTAACTACACCTTC.

The genes are TRBV29-1 and TRBJ2-5; D might be TRBD1 (6 bases). Deletions cut 7 bases from V and 2 bases from J, with 11 bases between. The CDR3 is made up of 12 amino acids. Germline assignment: CDR1 SQVTM and CDR2 ANQGSEA. The CDR3, as DNA: TGCAGCGCTAAGGACAGTCAAGAGACCCAGTACTTC. Residues: CSAKDSQETQYF.

This clonotype was found a few times. The chain recombines TRBV12-3 or TRBV12-4 with TRBJ1-1; D unresolved. This CDR3 spans 15 amino acids. V was clipped by 6 bases and J by 0 bases, with 14 bases between them. In nucleotides, the CDR3 is TGTGCCAGCAGGGGCCCGGGCGGCCTGAACACTGAAGCTTTCTTT. As protein: CASRGPGGLNTEAFF.

The chain links TRBV28 to TRBJ2-7; D is perhaps TRBD1 (6 bases). The CDR3 loop spans 13 amino acids. CDR1 is MDHEN and CDR2 is SYDVKM in the germline V gene. V dropped 1 base and J dropped 3 bases, with 7 bases sitting between them. In DNA form, the CDR3 reads TGTGCCAGCAGTTTATCGACAGGCTACGAGCAGTACTTC. This gives the protein CASSLSTGYEQYF.

Many counts were recorded for this clonotype. This sequence joins TRBV7-9 and TRBJ2-7; 9 bases match TRBD1. CDR3 length: 13 residues. The V segment lost 5 bases and the J segment 4 bases; nucleotides outside the gene matches: 3. From germline, CDR1 is SEHNR and CDR2 FQNEAQ (reference sequence). For the CDR3, the DNA is TGTGCCAGCAGCCGGGACAGGGTTTACGAGCAGTACTTC. Protein: CASSRDRVYEQYF. The full variable domain, its missing parts supplied by reference TRBV7-9 and TRBJ2-7, is DTGVSQNPRHKITKRGQNVTFRCDPISEHNRLYWYRQTLGQGPEFLTYFQNEAQLEKSRLLSDRFSAERPKGSFSTLEIQRTEQGDSAMYLCASSRDRVYEQYFGPGTRLTVT.

In its sample, this clonotype was seen a few times. This sequence joins TRBV7-2 and TRBJ2-5, with D unresolved. The end of the DNA fits TRBJ2-7 better, so the J call may be wrong. The CDR3 covers 12 residues. Germline V gene data show CDR1 as SGHTA and CDR2 as FQGNSA. The CDR3 protein is CASSSSRYEQYF. The CDR3 DNA reads TGTGCCAGCAGCTCTAGTCGGTACGAGCAGTACTTC.

The chain is built from TRBV7-2 and TRBJ1-1; D unresolved. The CDR3 runs 12 residues. CDR1 and CDR2 (germline): SGHTA, FQGNSA. Trimming took 3 bases from V and 5 from J, leaving 7 bases between them. The CDR3 bases are TGTGCCAGCAGCTTTTCGTTGACTGAAGCTTTCTTT. Translated, it gives CASSFSLTEAFF.